This TCR beta chain was sequenced for a study of cytomegalovirus exposure and HLA in healthy donors. Researchers ran the PCR with 60 Vbeta and 13 Jbeta primers. Only in-frame clones appear in the TCRdb table, and some are missing; sequencing was by immunoSEQ multiplex PCR. The sample lists approximately 160,000 clones, 60% to 80% occurring once. From germline, CDR1 is LGHNA and CDR2 YSLEER. The CDR3 totals 15 residues. V dropped 4 bases and J dropped 5 bases, with 14 bases sitting between them. V usage is TRBV4-3 and J usage is TRBJ2-2; D unresolved. Sequencing was performed on PBMCs. The receptor was derived from a woman between 35 and 50 years old in good health and CMV-seropositive. For the CDR3, the DNA is TGCGCCAGCAGCCTTTTAATACAGAATACCGGGGAGCTGTTTTTT. Protein: CASSLLIQNTGELFF.